One sample yielded the 24 T cell receptor beta chains listed below, sequenced in a study of blood T cells in healthy people across ages. A sample-barcoded 5' primer and a J-beta primer mix were used in a second PCR of about 7 to 12 cycles. One entry per CDR3 protein, called by TCRdb with MiXCR from the 5' RACE reads. The data show around 940,000 distinct CDR3 sequences, roughly 51% seen once. The sequencing input was blood. The source of these receptors is a woman aged 55-69 years in good health.

J is TRBJ1-5 and V is TRBV29-1; 7 bases are shared with TRBD1. CDR1 is SQVTM, CDR2 ANQGSEA, per germline. This CDR3 region has 13 residues. The trim removed 5 bases at V and 5 bases at J, leaving 6 bases unmatched. The CDR3 here is CSVRTGLDQPQHF. The CDR3 region has the DNA TGCAGCGTTAGGACAGGATTAGATCAGCCCCAGCATTTT.

The rearrangement joins TRBV12-3 or TRBV12-4 to TRBJ2-5; the match to TRBD1 covers 7 bases. The CDR3 sequence is 13 residues long. With 6 bases clipped from V and 11 bases from J, the junction kept 12 bases outside the gene matches. CDR3 residues: CASREQGMSEQYF. The CDR3, as DNA: TGTGCCAGCAGGGAACAGGGGATGTCAGAGCAGTACTTC.

The chain combines TRBV5-6 with TRBJ1-3; D is perhaps TRBD1 (5 bases). V was trimmed by 4 bases and J by 2 bases, leaving 19 bases between them. Germline V gene lookup returns CDR1 SGHDT and CDR2 YYEEEE. There are 17 residues in the CDR3. Here the CDR3 reads CASSPGPARRPGNTIYF. The DNA for the CDR3 is TGTGCCAGCAGCCCGGGACCCGCACGAAGACCTGGAAACACCATATATTTT.

The rearrangement joins TRBV2 to TRBJ2-7; 14 nucleotides agree with TRBD2. J was trimmed by 2 bases and V by 6 bases; bases with no gene match: 6. The length of the CDR3 is 16 residues. The germline gives CDR1 SNHLY, CDR2 FYNNEI. This CDR3 is CASRTPGLAGAYEQYF. CDR3 nucleotide sequence: TGTGCCAGCAGGACCCCGGGACTAGCGGGGGCCTACGAGCAGTACTTC.

This chain links TRBV30 with TRBJ1-1; D may be TRBD1 (5 bases). Germline V gene lookup returns CDR1 GTSNPN and CDR2 SVGIG (reference sequence). The CDR3 consists of 15 residues. V shed 4 bases and J shed 5 bases, with 20 bases lying between them. The chain's CDR3 is CAWKVDTGWGTEAFF. The CDR3 nucleotides are TGTGCCTGGAAGGTAGACACCGGGTGGGGGACTGAAGCTTTCTTT.

The chain carries TRBV14 and TRBJ2-3; 9 bases align to TRBD1. Germline lookup yields CDR1 SGHDN and CDR2 FVKESK. V lost 1 base to trimming and J lost 4 bases; unmatched junction nucleotides: 6. The CDR3 covers 16 residues. The CDR3, as DNA: TGTGCCAGCAGCCAAGGAGGGACAGGGATCGCAGATACGCAGTATTTT. Translating it yields CASSQGGTGIADTQYF.

The rearrangement links TRBV6-5 to TRBJ1-1; no clear D. CDR3 length: 14 residues. Germline V gene data show CDR1 as MNHEY and CDR2 as SVGAGI. V lost 6 bases, J lost 1 base, and 12 bases lay in between. In DNA form, the CDR3 reads TGTGCCAGCAGCCTACAAATGCGGAACACTGAAGCTTTCTTT. Translation gives CASSLQMRNTEAFF.

This clonotype was recorded many times. V gene TRBV7-9 combines with J gene TRBJ2-3, with 15 bases identical to TRBD2. The trim removed 5 bases at V and 2 bases at J, leaving 5 bases unmatched. The CDR3 length is 17 residues. The germline CDR1 and CDR2 sequences are SEHNR and FQNEAQ (reference sequence). CDR3 in amino acids: CASSPGLAGGYTDTQYF. CDR3 coding DNA: TGTGCCAGCAGCCCCGGACTAGCGGGAGGGTACACAGATACGCAGTATTTT.

This clonotype was found once. The chain links TRBV25-1 to TRBJ2-5; 11 nucleotides agree with TRBD2. With 4 bases clipped from V and 2 bases from J, the junction kept 9 bases outside the gene matches. The CDR3 has 17 amino acids. The germline CDR1 and CDR2 sequences are MGHDK and SYGVNS. In DNA, the CDR3 is TGTGCCAGCAGTGCACTAGCGGGGGACCGAAAACAAGAGACCCAGTACTTC. It is translated as CASSALAGDRKQETQYF. Full variable domain (outside the CDR3, taken from reference TRBV25-1 and TRBJ2-5): EADIYQTPRYLVIGTGKKITLECSQTMGHDKMYWYQQDPGMELHLIHYSYGVNSTEKGDLSSESTVSRIRTEHFPLTLESARPSHTSQYLCASSALAGDRKQETQYFGPGTRLLVL.

In this sample, this clonotype turned up a few times. This chain links TRBV29-1 with TRBJ2-7; 7 bases are shared with TRBD1. The CDR3 covers 12 residues. Losses at the gene ends were 4 bases for V and 6 bases for J; bases not matched to a gene: 6. Germline CDR1 SQVTM, CDR2 ANQGSEA. The CDR3 DNA follows: TGCAGCGTTGCCCAGACAGGGTCCGAGCAGTACTTC. Its protein is CSVAQTGSEQYF.

V and J are TRBV27 and TRBJ2-5, with 10 bases fitting TRBD1. The J call is doubtful: the DNA matches TRBJ2-7 better. The germline gives CDR1 MNHEY, CDR2 SMNVEV (reference sequence). The CDR3 has 13 amino acids. The CDR3 sequence: CASKDRGGYEQYF. The CDR3 DNA follows: TGTGCCAGCAAGGACAGGGGGGGGTACGAGCAGTACTTC.

This clonotype was seen more than once but under ten times. The chain recombines TRBV4-1 with TRBJ2-3, with D possibly matching TRBD2 (6 bases). Germline V gene sequence: CDR1 MGHRA, CDR2 YSYEKL. CDR3 length: 15 amino acids. V was cut by 4 bases and J by 3 bases, with 14 bases left in between. The CDR3 sequence: CASSRSVGGTDTQYF. As DNA, the CDR3 is TGCGCCAGCAGCCGTAGCGTAGGAGGGACAGATACGCAGTATTTT.

The chain has TRBV6-2 or TRBV6-3 and TRBJ2-7; the match to TRBD2 covers 9 bases. The J call could be wrong; TRBJ2-5 is a better fit for the DNA end. Germline V lookup: CDR1 MNHEY, CDR2 SVGEGT. The CDR3 has 13 amino acids. The CDR3 spells CASSSPGLATQYF. In DNA, the CDR3 is TGTGCCAGCAGTTCTCCGGGACTAGCGACCCAGTACTTC.

The chain links TRBV19 to TRBJ2-5; tentative D call: TRBD1 (5 bases). V shed 5 bases and J shed 1 base, with 8 bases lying between them. The CDR3 loop spans 13 amino acids. In germline, CDR1 is LNHDA, CDR2 SQIVND (reference sequence). The CDR3: CASSVDSQETQYF. The CDR3 coding sequence is TGTGCCAGTAGTGTCGACAGCCAAGAGACCCAGTACTTC.

This clonotype has at least ten counts. V and J are TRBV12-3 or TRBV12-4 and TRBJ2-1; D not certain. Trimming took 3 bases from V and 9 from J, leaving 3 bases between them. The CDR3 loop spans 10 amino acids. CDR3 nucleotides: TGTGCCAGCAGTTTGGGTGAGCAGTTCTTC. Translated, it gives CASSLGEQFF.

The chain recombines TRBV4-2 with TRBJ2-7; D is perhaps TRBD2 (5 bases). The CDR3 contains 17 residues. V was cut by 0 bases and J by 4 bases, with 19 bases left in between. Germline V gene sequence: CDR1 LGHNA, CDR2 YNFKEQ. The CDR3 loop reads CASSQDVSGPPTYEQYF. CDR3 nucleotides: TGTGCCAGCAGCCAAGACGTAAGCGGCCCTCCGACGTACGAGCAGTACTTC.

This chain uses TRBV28 with TRBJ2-7; 11 bases map to TRBD2. This CDR3 has 16 residues. V was clipped by 1 base and J by 4 bases; unmatched bases: 6. From germline, CDR1 is MDHEN and CDR2 SYDVKM. The CDR3 nucleotides are TGTGCCAGCAGTTTATTTTTGACTAGCGGGACGTACGAGCAGTACTTC. Its translation: CASSLFLTSGTYEQYF.

The rearrangement joins TRBV5-5 to TRBJ2-4; 8 nucleotides match TRBD2. The closer fit of TRBJ2-7 to the DNA end suggests the J call may be wrong. The CDR3 is 14 residues long. Germline CDR1 is SGHKS and CDR2 is YYEKEE (reference sequence). The CDR3 region is CASSRPGLVYEQYF. CDR3 sequence (DNA): TGTGCCAGCAGCCGCCCGGGACTAGTTTACGAGCAGTACTTC.

The CDR3 DNA reads as TGCAGTGTGGAGGACAGTGACACTGGGGCCAACGTCCTGACTTTC. It encodes CSVEDSDTGANVLTF. The chain uses TRBV20-1 and TRBJ2-6; D is possibly TRBD1 (6 bases). In germline, CDR1 is DFQATT, CDR2 SNEGSKA (reference sequence). The CDR3 is 15 amino acids. V was clipped by 7 bases and J by 2 bases, with 15 bases between them.

This chain links TRBV29-1 with TRBJ2-1, with D possibly TRBD1 on 5 matching bases. CDR3 length: 14 residues. From germline, CDR1 is SQVTM and CDR2 ANQGSEA. V dropped 3 bases and J dropped 7 bases, with 16 bases sitting between them. The CDR3 DNA sequence: TGCAGCGTTGAGCGGCCAGGGTCACTGAATGAGCAGTTCTTC. Its translation: CSVERPGSLNEQFF.

The table lists this clonotype with a count of one. V usage is TRBV18 and J usage is TRBJ2-3, with TRBD1 as a possible D gene (5 bases). CDR3 length: 17 residues. V was shortened by 4 bases and J by 0 bases, with 17 bases between the two germline ends. The germline V gene has CDR1 KGHSH and CDR2 LQKENI. The CDR3 is CASSQDGRAVSTDTQYF. CDR3 coding DNA: TGTGCCAGCTCACAAGACGGCAGGGCAGTAAGCACAGATACGCAGTATTTT.

The sample holds a few counts of this clonotype. The chain uses TRBV27 and TRBJ2-7; TRBD1 is a possible D gene (5 bases). The germline gives CDR1 MNHEY, CDR2 SMNVEV (reference sequence). V lost 4 bases and J 1 base, leaving 8 bases between the germline ends. This CDR3 has 13 residues. The DNA of the CDR3 is TGTGCCAGCAGTTGGACACCTTCCTACGAGCAGTACTTC. The encoded protein is CASSWTPSYEQYF.

This chain connects TRBV27 to TRBJ1-6; D perhaps matches TRBD1 (6 bases). Trimming shortened V by 2 bases and J by 8 bases, and 10 bases separated the two germline ends. This CDR3 is 14 amino acids long. The germline V gene has CDR1 MNHEY and CDR2 SMNVEV (reference sequence). The DNA for the CDR3 is TGTGCCAGCAGTTTACAGGGGCGAGATTCACCCCTCCACTTT. Encoded protein: CASSLQGRDSPLHF.

Only a few counts were recorded for this clonotype. The chain links TRBV4-2 to TRBJ2-3; 7 bases align to TRBD2. From germline, CDR1 is LGHNA and CDR2 YNFKEQ. Trimming cost V 1 base and J 1 base; bases outside gene matches: 11. The CDR3 spans 18 residues. Written as DNA, the CDR3 is TGTGCCAGCAGCCAAGCACTGAGGTGGCTAGCGGGCACAGATACGCAGTATTTT. It encodes CASSQALRWLAGTDTQYF.